This T cell receptor beta chain was identified in a study of T cell responses to AZD1222 COVID-19 vaccine. Broader study findings: CD4 TCRs linked to vaccination spanned spike, dominating at 160-218 and 743-854. Of the AZD1222 recipients, only five to seven were seropositive at baseline. Recipients of two AZD1222 doses showed rising Spike-specific TCR breadth and depth. Researchers took repertoire samples only after the peak T cell response had come.

Clones were read by immunoSEQ multiplex PCR, and TCRdb kept only the in-frame ones, dropping some. The repertoire holds approximately 220,000 clones, with 85% to 95% as singletons. Trimming took 3 bases from V and 8 from J, leaving 10 bases between them. This CDR3 has 12 residues. On this clone: Its antigen is still unknown.

The sequencing here drew on peripheral blood, taken on day 0 of MenACWY control vaccination. This TCR was sampled from an adult in good health. The J gene is TRBJ1-2, the V gene TRBV12-3 or TRBV12-4; D not certain. The CDR3 region has the DNA TGTGCCAGCAGTTTGGCAGGCAGCGGCTACACCTTC. It encodes CASSLAGSGYTF.